The rows below give T cell receptor beta chains drawn from one sample of a study of vaccination effects on CD4 cells after COVID-19. Their antigen targets remain unknown. The data were produced by immunoSEQ multiplex PCR, yet TCRdb's version contains in-frame clones alone and is incomplete. The table has tens of thousands of clones, 80% to 90% seen once; the top ten hold roughly 2.7%. The sample here was CD4+ T cells from PBMCs cultured with HCoV-229E spike peptides, taken before COVID-19 vaccination. These TCRs come from a human donor who received a COVID-19 vaccine. The CDR3 runs from the conserved cysteine through the conserved F or W. Fields, in order: D gene, clone size, V gene, J gene, CDR3 protein, CDR3 DNA. The D gene is left open where the match is weak. Clone size is shown for a subset of rows, as once, few, many or a class of expanded clone.

NA,NA,TRBV9,TRBJ2-3,CASSVGLSHTDTQYF,TGTGCCAGCAGCGTAGGACTGAGCCACACAGATACGCAGTATTTT
NA,NA,TRBV4-3,TRBJ1-1,CASSQYQGDTEAFF,TGCGCCAGCAGCCAATATCAAGGGGACACTGAAGCTTTCTTT
NA,NA,TRBV7-2,TRBJ1-1,CASRTGQMNTEAFF,TGTGCCAGCAGAACGGGACAAATGAACACTGAAGCTTTCTTT
TRBD1,few,TRBV3-1/TRBV3-2,TRBJ1-2,CASSRDRGFDGYTF,TGTGCCAGCAGTCGGGACAGGGGGTTCGATGGCTACACCTTC
TRBD1,few,TRBV24-1,TRBJ1-5,CATSDATGVQDQPQHF,TGTGCCACCAGTGACGCCACAGGGGTCCAGGATCAGCCCCAGCATTTT
TRBD1,few,TRBV6-1,TRBJ1-5,CASRSTGGRNQPQHF,TGTGCCAGCAGATCCACAGGGGGCCGCAATCAGCCCCAGCATTTT
TRBD1,NA,TRBV6-4,TRBJ1-2,CASSDQQGVHGYTF,TGTGCCAGCAGTGACCAACAGGGGGTCCATGGCTACACCTTC
NA,NA,TRBV5-4,TRBJ2-5,CASSLPGALQETQYF,TGTGCCAGCAGCTTGCCGGGGGCCCTCCAAGAGACCCAGTACTTC
TRBD1,NA,TRBV19,TRBJ1-2,CASSPGQGGGYGYTF,TGTGCCAGTAGCCCAGGACAGGGAGGGGGCTATGGCTACACCTTC
NA,NA,TRBV24-1,TRBJ2-4,CATSEGGAIAKNIQYF,TGTGCCACCAGTGAGGGGGGAGCCATAGCCAAAAACATTCAGTACTTC
NA,NA,TRBV2,TRBJ2-5,CASRIQETQYF,TGTGCCAGCAGGATACAAGAGACCCAGTACTTC
TRBD1,NA,TRBV28,TRBJ1-3,CASSSAGGIGNTIYF,TGTGCCAGCAGTTCCGCAGGGGGCATTGGAAACACCATATATTTT
NA,NA,TRBV6-5,TRBJ2-2,CALTRDSRNTGELFF,TGTGCCCTTACCCGGGACTCACGAAACACCGGGGAGCTGTTTTTT
NA,once,TRBV6-1,TRBJ1-5,CASSEGPGGTSNQPQHF,TGTGCCAGCAGTGAAGGTCCGGGGGGCACAAGCAATCAGCCCCAGCATTTT
NA,NA,TRBV5-1,TRBJ2-5,CASREGTLGETQYF,TGCGCCAGCAGGGAAGGGACCTTAGGGGAGACCCAGTACTTC
NA,NA,TRBV7-2,TRBJ1-1,CASSLASRGPYPTEAFF,TGTGCCAGCAGCTTAGCGTCAAGGGGCCCTTACCCAACTGAAGCTTTCTTT
NA,NA,TRBV9,TRBJ2-3,CASSAPGTNTDTQYF,TGTGCCAGCAGCGCCCCCGGGACAAACACAGATACGCAGTATTTT
NA,once,TRBV18,TRBJ1-5,CASSPPDQPQHF,TGTGCCAGCTCACCACCTGATCAGCCCCAGCATTTT
NA,NA,TRBV5-6,TRBJ2-1,CASSLVEQAKRNEQFF,TGTGCCAGCAGCTTGGTGGAACAGGCTAAGCGGAATGAGCAGTTCTTC
NA,NA,TRBV14,TRBJ1-4,CASSPGFVLTGEKLFF,TGTGCCAGCAGCCCCGGTTTCGTTCTGACCGGGGAAAAACTGTTTTTT
NA,NA,TRBV9,TRBJ2-1,CASGGDSPHNEQFF,TGTGCCAGCGGCGGGGACTCCCCCCACAATGAGCAGTTCTTC
NA,NA,TRBV29-1,TRBJ2-1,CSVLRIAGGEQFF,TGCAGCGTTTTGCGAATCGCCGGGGGTGAGCAGTTCTTC
NA,NA,TRBV2,TRBJ1-1,CASSEPGTSNTEAFF,TGTGCCAGCAGTGAGCCAGGGACCTCGAACACTGAAGCTTTCTTT
TRBD1,few,TRBV5-1,TRBJ1-5,CASSLVTGGRWPQHF,TGCGCCAGCAGCTTGGTAACAGGGGGGCGTTGGCCCCAGCATTTT
NA,NA,TRBV9,TRBJ2-6,CASSNAGPGANVLTF,TGTGCCAGCAGCAACGCCGGGCCTGGGGCCAACGTCCTGACTTTC
NA,NA,TRBV29-1,TRBJ1-6,CSVLTGSRDNSPLHF,TGCAGCGTTCTGACAGGTTCCCGGGATAATTCACCCCTCCACTTT
NA,once,TRBV30,TRBJ1-4,CAWSDTWVTLTNEKLFF,TGTGCCTGGAGTGATACGTGGGTGACCCTCACTAATGAAAAACTGTTTTTT
NA,NA,TRBV9,TRBJ2-2,CASNGGGTGELFF,TGTGCCAGCAACGGTGGGGGCACCGGGGAGCTGTTTTTT
NA,NA,TRBV5-1,TRBJ1-2,CASSPEGGRGYTF,TGCGCCAGCAGCCCGGAGGGGGGGCGAGGCTACACCTTC
NA,NA,TRBV2,TRBJ2-4,CASSLGQLAKNIQYF,TGTGCCAGCAGTTTAGGACAACTAGCCAAAAACATTCAGTACTTC
NA,NA,TRBV18,TRBJ1-1,CASSPNSRGNTEAFF,TGTGCCAGCTCACCCAACTCCCGGGGAAACACTGAAGCTTTCTTT
NA,NA,TRBV3-1/TRBV3-2,TRBJ2-4,CASSPLLAKNIQYF,TGTGCCAGCAGCCCCCTATTAGCCAAAAACATTCAGTACTTC
TRBD1,NA,TRBV5-8,TRBJ2-5,CASRPGTDSSQETQYF,TGTGCCAGCAGACCCGGGACAGACTCTTCTCAAGAGACCCAGTACTTC
NA,NA,TRBV6-5,TRBJ1-2,CASSRVNYGYTF,TGTGCCAGCAGTCGGGTAAACTATGGCTACACCTTC
NA,NA,TRBV6-5,TRBJ1-5,CASSYSGTAGELQHF,TGTGCCAGCAGTTACTCTGGGACGGCCGGCGAATTACAGCATTTT
NA,NA,TRBV7-8,TRBJ1-2,CASSSDRDTNYGYTF,TGTGCCAGCAGCTCCGACCGGGACACGAACTATGGCTACACCTTC
NA,NA,TRBV7-8,TRBJ1-6,CAAGRGANSPLHF,TGTGCCGCCGGGAGGGGCGCGAATTCACCCCTCCACTTT
TRBD2,many,TRBV5-1,TRBJ2-1,CASSSQGVAGGRSYNEQFF,TGCGCCAGCAGCTCCCAGGGTGTAGCGGGGGGCCGTTCCTACAATGAGCAGTTCTTC
TRBD1,NA,TRBV9,TRBJ2-5,CASSVSTGSDQETQYF,TGTGCCAGCAGCGTCTCGACAGGGTCCGATCAAGAGACCCAGTACTTC
TRBD1,NA,TRBV6-5,TRBJ1-6,CASLGGAWSPLHF,TGTGCCAGCCTAGGGGGCGCGTGGTCACCCCTCCACTTT
TRBD1,NA,TRBV19,TRBJ2-1,CASSSPGTGVYNEQFF,TGTGCCAGTAGTAGCCCCGGGACAGGAGTTTACAATGAGCAGTTCTTC
TRBD1,few,TRBV29-1,TRBJ2-5,CSVDSNRGRRQETQYF,TGCAGCGTTGACAGTAACAGGGGGCGGCGGCAAGAGACCCAGTACTTC
TRBD1,NA,TRBV5-1,TRBJ1-2,CASSSGQGGGYTF,TGCGCCAGCAGCTCGGGACAGGGTGGTGGCTACACCTTC
NA,few,TRBV7-3,TRBJ1-6,CASSQQSGNSPLHF,TGTGCCAGCAGCCAGCAATCTGGAAACTCACCCCTCCACTTT
TRBD1,NA,TRBV5-1,TRBJ1-2,CASSLGGQALGGYTF,TGCGCCAGCAGCTTGGGGGGACAGGCCCTCGGGGGCTACACCTTC
TRBD1,NA,TRBV7-3,TRBJ1-1,CASSQDRDAEAFF,TGTGCCAGCAGCCAAGACAGGGATGCTGAAGCTTTCTTT
TRBD1,NA,TRBV19,TRBJ1-3,CASSPRTGSGNTIYF,TGTGCCAGTAGTCCACGGACAGGGTCGGGAAACACCATATATTTT
TRBD1,NA,TRBV4-2,TRBJ1-6,CASSQFRTGDSPLHF,TGTGCCAGCAGCCAATTCCGCACAGGGGATTCACCCCTCCACTTT
NA,NA,TRBV2,TRBJ1-1,CASSADSLEAFF,TGTGCCAGCAGTGCGGACAGTCTTGAAGCTTTCTTT
NA,NA,TRBV19,TRBJ1-1,CASSPLDIGNTEAFF,TGTGCCAGTAGCCCCTTGGACATAGGGAACACTGAAGCTTTCTTT
NA,few,TRBV30,TRBJ1-1,CAWTDLRSSKAFF,TGTGCCTGGACTGATTTAAGGTCCAGCAAAGCTTTCTTT